This TCR beta chain stems from a study of graft-versus-host responses after intestinal transplantation. Whole-study context: Each recipient received anti-thymocyte globulin induction, then tacrolimus and steroids for three to four years.

The repertoire was sequenced with immunoSEQ multiplex PCR; TCRdb's copy has only in-frame clones and lacks some. The sample has 90,000 to 130,000 clones, around 94% seen once; the top ten hold around 1%. Study-wide results and caveats: Those patients showing graft-donor T cell macrochimerism displayed high graft-versus-host to host-versus-graft clonal ratios in allografts. Detected in recipient marrow were GvH clones, some of which were first observed in ileum or blood.

This clone occurred a few times. Its antigen is still unknown. The receptor was derived from a human donor who was the organ donor for an intestinal transplant. Sequencing was performed on unstimulated CD8+ T cells sorted from spleen or lymph node cells, taken before transplant.

CDR3 amino acids: CASSYSGQLISTQYF. Written as DNA, the CDR3 is TGTGCCAGCAGTTACTCGGGACAGTTGATCTCCACACAGTACTTC. The chain uses TRBV6-5 and TRBJ2-7; 7 bases match TRBD1. The CDR3 runs to 15 residues. Losses at the gene ends were 0 bases for V and 10 bases for J; bases not matched to a gene: 12. The germline gives CDR1 MNHEY, CDR2 SVGAGI.